The 16 T cell receptor beta chains presented below share a single source sample, sequenced in a study of T-cell reconstitution after alpha-beta-depleted transplantation in children. Using unique molecular identifiers, the investigators prepared the TCRbeta library. A single record per CDR3 protein comes from TCRdb applying MiXCR to the PCR reads. The sample holds about 500,000 distinct CDR3 sequences, roughly an eighth seen once. This specimen was PBMCs, mostly from graft donor cells, taken 180 days after TCRalphabeta/CD19-depleted stem cell transplant. All receptors derive from a female patient aged 2-9 years who had a stem cell transplant for aplastic anemia, so the T cells may come from the graft donor.

In its sample, this clonotype was seen a few times. The chain has TRBV27 and TRBJ2-7, with no clear D. This CDR3 has 13 amino acids. V dropped 5 bases and J dropped 6 bases, with 14 bases sitting between them. From germline, CDR1 is MNHEY and CDR2 SMNVEV (reference sequence). The CDR3 region has the DNA TGTGCCAGCAGTCCCACTGGACCCTTCGAGCAGTACTTC. It translates to CASSPTGPFEQYF.

The rearrangement links TRBV28 to TRBJ1-5; 8 nucleotides line up with TRBD1. The CDR3 sequence is 18 residues long. V was clipped by 10 bases and J by 0 bases; unmatched bases: 17. The germline V gene encodes CDR1 MDHEN and CDR2 SYDVKM. CDR3 in amino acids: CATQRVGQVRGSNQPQHF. The CDR3 region has the DNA TGTGCCACCCAAAGGGTGGGACAGGTGAGGGGTAGCAATCAGCCCCAGCATTTT.

This clonotype was counted a few times. The chain employs TRBV3-1 and TRBJ2-4; TRBD1 matches 7 bases. Germline-derived CDR1 and CDR2 are LGHDT and YNNKEL (reference sequence). Trimming at V came to 0 bases and at J to 6 bases, leaving 2 bases not matched to a gene. The CDR3 loop spans 14 amino acids. The CDR3 DNA reads as TGTGCCAGCAGCCAAGATGCAGGGGGAAACATTCAGTACTTC. Translation gives CASSQDAGGNIQYF.

V gene TRBV3-1 combines with J gene TRBJ2-1; unclear D gene. Germline V gene lookup returns CDR1 LGHDT and CDR2 YNNKEL (reference sequence). This CDR3 is 15 amino acids long. Trimming removed 4 bases from V and 7 bases from J, with 17 bases in between. The CDR3 region has the DNA TGTGCCAGCAGCCGAGACTTTGGGGAAAGTAATGAGCAGTTCTTC. Translated, it gives CASSRDFGESNEQFF.

The sample holds a few counts of this clonotype. V is TRBV10-3 and J is TRBJ2-5, with 9 bases fitting TRBD2. The V and J ends lost 10 bases and 2 bases, in that order; junction bases with no gene match: 11. CDR3 length equals 15 residues. The V gene's germline CDR1 is ENHRY and CDR2 SYGVKD. The CDR3 spells CATQGGTSFQETQYF. The CDR3 nucleotides are TGTGCCACACAAGGAGGGACTAGCTTTCAAGAGACCCAGTACTTC.

The chain has TRBV6-2 or TRBV6-3 and TRBJ1-1, with D tentatively TRBD1 (5 bases). V lost 3 bases and J lost 10, with 12 bases in between. This CDR3 spans 12 amino acids. Germline V gene lookup returns CDR1 MNHEY and CDR2 SVGEGT. CDR3 sequence reads: CASSYRGILAFF. CDR3 bases: TGTGCCAGCAGTTATCGGGGGATCCTAGCTTTCTTT.

This chain uses TRBV9 with TRBJ2-1; 10 nucleotides agree with TRBD2. Unmatched junction bases numbered 3, after V lost 6 bases and J lost 0 bases. Germline-derived CDR1 and CDR2 are SGDLS and YYNGEE. The CDR3 runs to 15 residues. The CDR3 DNA reads as TGTGCCAGCACGGCTAGCGGGAGCTCCTACAATGAGCAGTTCTTC. Translation gives CASTASGSSYNEQFF. Using reference TRBV9 and TRBJ2-1 for the parts outside the CDR3, the full variable domain is DSGVTQTPKHLITATGQRVTLRCSPRSGDLSVYWYQQSLDQGLQFLIQYYNGEERAKGNILERFSAQQFPDLHSELNLSSLELGDSALYFCASTASGSSYNEQFFGPGTRLTVL.

In its sample, this clonotype was seen a few times. The chain combines TRBV5-6 with TRBJ2-7; 9 bases align to TRBD2. Germline CDR1 reads SGHDT; CDR2 reads YYEEEE. The length of the CDR3 is 13 residues. Losses at the gene ends were 10 bases for V and 6 bases for J; bases not matched to a gene: 11. CDR3 loop: CAHEASGILEQYV. CDR3 nucleotide sequence: TGTGCCCATGAGGCTAGCGGGATACTCGAGCAGTACGTC.

The chain is built from TRBV24-1 and TRBJ2-1; the match to TRBD2 covers 11 bases. In germline, CDR1 is KGHDR, CDR2 SFDVKD. J was trimmed by 6 bases and V by 3 bases; bases with no gene match: 6. This CDR3 region has 16 residues. The CDR3 sequence is CATSDTGLAVRNEQFF. As DNA, the CDR3 is TGTGCCACCAGTGATACGGGACTAGCGGTCCGCAATGAGCAGTTCTTC.

A few counts support this clonotype. CDR3 region: CASSPVADSSYNEQFF. The CDR3 coding sequence is TGTGCCAGCAGCCCCGTAGCGGACAGCTCCTACAATGAGCAGTTCTTC. V usage is TRBV7-9 and J usage is TRBJ2-1; D is possibly TRBD1 or TRBD2 (6 bases each). Germline lookup yields CDR1 SEHNR and CDR2 FQNEAQ (reference sequence). The germline V and J ends were trimmed by 5 bases and 0 bases, with 14 bases remaining between them. CDR3 size: 16 residues.

The table lists this clonotype with a few counts. This sequence joins TRBV9 and TRBJ2-1; 8 nucleotides agree with TRBD2. V was pared by 0 bases and J by 5 bases, with 7 bases of the junction left unmatched. The CDR3 is 16 amino acids. Looked up from germline, CDR1 is SGDLS and CDR2 is YYNGEE. CDR3 region: CASSVVSGSINNEQFF. CDR3 nucleotides: TGTGCCAGCAGCGTAGTAAGCGGGAGTATCAACAATGAGCAGTTCTTC.

This clonotype was seen only a few times. The genes are TRBV7-8 and TRBJ2-7; weak D call: TRBD2 (6 bases). The CDR3 loop spans 15 amino acids. Trimming cost V 0 bases and J 0 bases, with 9 bases left between them. Germline loops: CDR1 SGHVS, CDR2 FQNEAQ. In DNA form, the CDR3 reads TGTGCCAGCAGCTTAGCGGCGGGGTTCTCCTACGAGCAGTACTTC. Protein sequence: CASSLAAGFSYEQYF.

The sample holds many counts of this clonotype. V and J are TRBV29-1 and TRBJ2-3, with 9 bases identical to TRBD2. This CDR3 spans 14 amino acids. With 8 bases clipped from V and 2 bases from J, the junction kept 8 bases outside the gene matches. The germline CDR1 and CDR2 sequences are SQVTM and ANQGSEA. The CDR3 DNA follows: TGCAGCCTGGGGGTAGCGGGGGTCACAGATACGCAGTATTTT. The encoded protein is CSLGVAGVTDTQYF.

This clonotype occurred many times. The chain uses TRBV5-6 and TRBJ1-2, with D perhaps matching TRBD1 (5 bases). Trimming cost V 0 bases and J 13 bases, with 16 bases left between them. The germline V gene encodes CDR1 SGHDT and CDR2 YYEEEE. CDR3 length equals 13 residues. The DNA for the CDR3 is TGTGCCAGCAGCTTGGGACAGCCCGGTCGCAGCACCTTC. Translating gives CASSLGQPGRSTF.

This clonotype has at least ten counts. The chain employs TRBV12-3 or TRBV12-4 and TRBJ2-1; D tentatively fits TRBD1 or TRBD2 (6 bases each). Trimming removed 8 bases from V and 7 bases from J, with 21 bases in between. The CDR3 is 15 residues long. Written as DNA, the CDR3 is TGTGCCAGCGGTGCGAGCGGTCAGGGGAGGAATGAGCAGTTCTTC. It translates to CASGASGQGRNEQFF.

CDR3 nucleotides: TGTGCCAGCAGTTTAGGGACTAGACTATCCCTCGAGCAGTACTTC. Its translation: CASSLGTRLSLEQYF. The genes are TRBV28 and TRBJ2-7, with 8 bases fitting TRBD2. CDR1 is MDHEN and CDR2 is SYDVKM in the germline V gene. This CDR3 contains 15 residues. The V and J ends lost 2 bases and 6 bases, in that order; junction bases with no gene match: 9.